The 32 T cell receptor beta chains listed next were all sequenced from one sample in a study of shared T cell receptors in the human thymus. Sequenced by immunoSEQ multiplex PCR; TCRdb stores in-frame clones only, minus some. This sample has about 540,000 clones, with 78% found just once. The sample was also reused in another study, on human thymus T cells.

The specimen sequenced was thymocytes. The source is a boy younger than two with a congenital heart defect.

This chain links TRBV7-6 with TRBJ1-4; D remains unclear. Germline V gene data show CDR1 as SGHVS and CDR2 as FNYEAQ. The CDR3 has 14 residues. The ends were cut back, 4 bases at V and 4 bases at J, with 10 bases in the middle. The chain's CDR3 is CASSSRVINEKLFF. The CDR3 bases are TGTGCCAGCAGCTCACGGGTAATTAATGAAAAACTGTTTTTT.

The chain links TRBV19 to TRBJ1-1, with D possibly being TRBD1 (6 bases). Germline-derived CDR1 and CDR2 are LNHDA and SQIVND (reference sequence). V was clipped by 4 bases and J by 1 base, with 10 bases between them. The CDR3 covers 14 residues. In nucleotides, the CDR3 is TGTGCCAGTAGTAACCGGGACAAGAACACTGAAGCTTTCTTT. Translated, it gives CASSNRDKNTEAFF. Variable domain in full (rest from reference TRBV19 and TRBJ1-1): DGGITQSPKYLFRKEGQNVTLSCEQNLNHDAMYWYRQDPGQGLRLIYYSQIVNDFQKGDIAEGYSVSREKKESFPLTVTSAQKNPTAFYLCASSNRDKNTEAFFGQGTRLTVV.

This chain connects TRBV18 to TRBJ2-7, with 7 bases aligning to TRBD1. Germline lookup yields CDR1 KGHSH and CDR2 LQKENI. This CDR3 has 15 residues. The V gene end was trimmed by 2 bases and the J gene end by 4 bases; junction bases not matched to a gene: 8. The CDR3: CASSPEQGQGYEQYF. The CDR3 DNA follows: TGTGCCAGCTCACCAGAACAGGGGCAGGGATACGAGCAGTACTTC.

The chain is built from TRBV13 and TRBJ1-1; 8 positions agree with TRBD1. The CDR3 spans 13 residues. V dropped 5 bases and J dropped 4; count of bases not matched to a gene: 3. In germline, CDR1 is PRHDT, CDR2 FYEKMQ (reference sequence). CDR3 sequence (DNA): TGTGCCAGCAGCCGCGGACAGGGCACTGAAGCTTTCTTT. The encoded protein is CASSRGQGTEAFF.

The chain uses TRBV28 and TRBJ2-1; the match to TRBD2 covers 9 bases. After removal of 3 bases from V and 6 bases from J, the junction contained 9 bases not matched to a gene. The CDR3 is 16 residues long. Germline CDR1 is MDHEN and CDR2 is SYDVKM. CDR3 region: CASSFGLGAGGNEQFF. CDR3 nucleotide sequence: TGTGCCAGCAGTTTCGGACTAGGAGCGGGAGGCAATGAGCAGTTCTTC.

The rearrangement uses TRBV5-4 and TRBJ2-3, with TRBD1 as a possible D gene (5 bases). V lost 2 bases and J 5 bases, leaving 12 bases between the germline ends. Looked up from germline, CDR1 is SGHNT and CDR2 is YYREEE (reference sequence). The CDR3 totals 14 residues. The CDR3 loop reads CASSFRAPGDTQYF. CDR3 DNA sequence: TGTGCCAGCAGCTTCAGGGCCCCCGGAGATACGCAGTATTTT.

The gene calls are TRBV5-1 and TRBJ1-2; weak D call: TRBD1 (5 bases). The CDR3 runs to 11 residues. The germline V and J ends were trimmed by 8 bases and 6 bases, with 11 bases remaining between them. Germline lookup yields CDR1 SGHRS and CDR2 YFSETQ. CDR3 residues: CASWGGDGYTF. The CDR3 DNA follows: TGCGCCAGTTGGGGGGGAGATGGCTACACCTTC.

The chain carries TRBV29-1 and TRBJ1-4; possibly TRBD1 for D (5 bases). Germline lookup yields CDR1 SQVTM and CDR2 ANQGSEA. The CDR3 runs 15 residues. V lost 5 bases, J lost 6 bases, and 19 bases lay in between. Here the CDR3 reads CSVRMGLGLYEKLFF. As DNA, the CDR3 is TGCAGCGTTCGAATGGGGCTGGGACTCTATGAAAAACTGTTTTTT.

The chain carries TRBV10-1 and TRBJ2-3; 9 bases match TRBD2. V lost 4 bases, J lost 1 base, and 9 bases stayed unmatched. This CDR3 is 17 amino acids long. Germline V gene data show CDR1 as WNHNN and CDR2 as SYGVQD (reference sequence). The CDR3 here is CASSAAGGCLGTDTQYF. The CDR3 bases are TGCGCCAGCAGTGCAGCGGGAGGCTGTTTGGGCACAGATACGCAGTATTTT.

This clone came up once. The CDR3 coding sequence is TGTGCCAGCAGCTCTACACAGGGGGCGTGGAACACTGAAGCTTTCTTT. Its protein is CASSSTQGAWNTEAFF. The genes are TRBV5-6 and TRBJ1-1; TRBD1 matches at 9 bases. Germline values: CDR1 SGHDT, CDR2 YYEEEE. This CDR3 is 16 amino acids long. Losses at the gene ends were 3 bases for V and 1 base for J; bases not matched to a gene: 7. The full variable domain, completed using reference TRBV5-6 and TRBJ1-1, is DAGVTQSPTHLIKTRGQQVTLRCSPKSGHDTVSWYQQALGQGPQFIFQYYEEEERQRGNFPDRFSGHQFPNYSSELNVNALLLGDSALYLCASSSTQGAWNTEAFFGQGTRLTVV.

This clone has just a few counts. The gene calls are TRBV6-5 and TRBJ2-7; 11 bases align to TRBD1. The V gene's germline CDR1 is MNHEY and CDR2 SVGAGI. J gave up 3 bases and V 4 bases, and 5 bases lay outside the gene matches. This CDR3 comprises 15 residues. The CDR3 region is CASSSNGTGGYEQYF. In DNA, the CDR3 is TGTGCCAGCAGTTCAAACGGGACAGGGGGCTACGAGCAGTACTTC.

The chain couples TRBV9 to TRBJ1-2, with D unclear. V gave up 0 bases and J gave up 1 base, with 7 bases separating them. The germline V gene has CDR1 SGDLS and CDR2 YYNGEE. This CDR3 spans 14 amino acids. CDR3 coding DNA: TGTGCCAGCAGCGTAGCTGGCCATAACTATGGCTACACCTTC. This translates into CASSVAGHNYGYTF.

CDR3 DNA: TGTGCCAGCAGCTTAAGCCCCCTTGGAAGCGGGAGCGGGGAGCAGTTCTTC. Translating gives CASSLSPLGSGSGEQFF. V gene TRBV7-9 combines with J gene TRBJ2-1, with 8 bases that match TRBD2. This CDR3 contains 17 residues. Germline CDR1 is SEHNR and CDR2 is FQNEAQ (reference sequence). V was pared by 2 bases and J by 10 bases, with 16 bases of the junction left unmatched.

The chain uses TRBV6-4 and TRBJ2-1; 10 bases are shared with TRBD2. Germline trimming cut 6 bases from V and 4 bases from J; bases unmatched to any gene: 12. Germline V CDR1 and CDR2: MRHNA, SNTAGT. The CDR3 is made up of 17 amino acids. The CDR3 sequence: CASSPLPGTSVYNEQFF. The CDR3 coding sequence is TGTGCCAGCAGCCCCCTACCCGGGACTAGCGTATACAATGAGCAGTTCTTC.

The rearrangement joins TRBV4-1 to TRBJ1-4; weak D call: TRBD1 (6 bases). This CDR3 region has 19 residues. Germline assignment: CDR1 MGHRA and CDR2 YSYEKL. The V end lost 2 bases, the J end lost 3 bases, and 22 bases lay between the germline ends. This chain's CDR3 is CASSQPITGRTRPNEKLFF. DNA of the CDR3: TGCGCCAGCAGCCAACCTATAACAGGGAGAACCCGCCCTAATGAAAAACTGTTTTTT.

This clone has just one count. The J gene is TRBJ1-1, the V gene TRBV4-2; D not resolved. Per the germline V gene, CDR1 is LGHNA and CDR2 is YNFKEQ. Deletions cut 0 bases from V and 7 bases from J, with 12 bases between. This CDR3 is built from 14 residues. CDR3 nucleotides: TGTGCCAGCAGCCAAGATCGTAGTGGAGGTGAAGCTTTCTTT. Translating gives CASSQDRSGGEAFF.

V and J are TRBV7-8 and TRBJ2-1, with D perhaps matching TRBD2 (7 bases). CDR3 length equals 15 residues. The V gene's germline CDR1 is SGHVS and CDR2 FQNEAQ. The ends were cut back, 5 bases at V and 2 bases at J, with 13 bases in the middle. The CDR3 spells CASSERGGTYNEQFF. In DNA form, the CDR3 reads TGTGCCAGCAGCGAAAGGGGGGGAACCTACAATGAGCAGTTCTTC.

This clone was counted a single time. This chain joins TRBV14 and TRBJ1-4, with D perhaps TRBD1 (5 bases). This CDR3 contains 14 residues. V was clipped by 0 bases and J by 6 bases, with 8 bases between them. From germline, CDR1 is SGHDN and CDR2 FVKESK. CDR3 DNA: TGTGCCAGCAGCCAAGACAGGGATTATGAAAAACTGTTTTTT. Its translation is CASSQDRDYEKLFF.

V usage is TRBV7-8 and J usage is TRBJ2-7; D gene ambiguous. This CDR3 has 18 amino acids. Trimming took 1 base from V and 3 from J, leaving 22 bases between them. CDR1 is SGHVS, CDR2 FQNEAQ, per germline. CDR3 in amino acids: CASSLEGPQTPISYEQYF. The CDR3 DNA reads as TGTGCCAGCAGCTTAGAAGGTCCCCAGACTCCGATAAGCTACGAGCAGTACTTC.

This clone came up once. The gene calls are TRBV7-2 and TRBJ1-2; 8 bases align to TRBD1. The CDR3 sequence is 14 residues long. Germline CDR1 is SGHTA and CDR2 is FQGNSA. V shed 5 bases, J shed 6 bases, and the junction held 8 bases outside the gene matches. CDR3 in amino acids: CASSLDRAPDGYTF. Written as DNA, the CDR3 is TGTGCCAGCAGCCTGGACAGGGCGCCTGATGGCTACACCTTC.

The genes are TRBV5-5 and TRBJ1-2, with D uncertain. The V and J ends lost 7 bases and 4 bases respectively, with 20 bases between them. The CDR3 is made up of 15 amino acids. CDR1 and CDR2 from the germline V gene are SGHKS and YYEKEE (reference sequence). The CDR3, as DNA: TGTGCCAGCGCTCCCCCCTTTCGGTCCGGCTATGGCTACACCTTC. Translated: CASAPPFRSGYGYTF.

This chain connects TRBV6-5 to TRBJ2-1; 9 positions agree with TRBD1. The V gene end was trimmed by 0 bases and the J gene end by 8 bases; junction bases not matched to a gene: 5. Germline V gene lookup returns CDR1 MNHEY and CDR2 SVGAGI. CDR3 length: 15 amino acids. DNA of the CDR3: TGTGCCAGCAGTTACTCGAAGAGACAGGGGGATGAGCAGTTCTTC. As protein: CASSYSKRQGDEQFF.

The sample holds a few counts of this clone. V and J are TRBV5-1 and TRBJ2-7; 8 nucleotides match TRBD1. CDR1 is SGHRS and CDR2 is YFSETQ in the germline V gene. The CDR3 has 14 amino acids. Losses at the gene ends were 4 bases for V and 4 bases for J; bases not matched to a gene: 7. CDR3 coding DNA: TGCGCCAGCAGCCCGGGCAGGGGGCGGTACGAGCAGTACTTC. This translates into CASSPGRGRYEQYF.

This clone was seen a few times. This chain uses TRBV7-2 with TRBJ2-1, with a tentative D call TRBD2 (5 bases). Deletions cut 5 bases from V and 0 bases from J, with 20 bases between. The germline V gene has CDR1 SGHTA and CDR2 FQGNSA. The length of the CDR3 is 18 residues. The CDR3 nucleotides read TGTGCCAGCAGCCTCCCAAGGACTGGACCGAGCTCCTACAATGAGCAGTTCTTC. Its protein is CASSLPRTGPSSYNEQFF.

This chain joins TRBV21-1 and TRBJ2-4; the table's D call, TRBD2, was not checked against the DNA. TRBV21-1 is a recognized pseudogene. This CDR3 spans 9 amino acids. For the CDR3, the DNA is TGTGCCAGCAACTTAATGAGGAGGTTC. Protein sequence: CASNLMRRF.

The rearrangement links TRBV10-1 to TRBJ1-4, with a possible D match to TRBD1 (5 bases). The germline V gene has CDR1 WNHNN and CDR2 SYGVQD (reference sequence). The CDR3 loop spans 13 amino acids. Trimming removed 5 bases at V and 5 bases at J, with 9 bases between. CDR3 protein: CASSQGSNEKLFF. For the CDR3, the DNA is TGCGCCAGCAGTCAGGGAAGCAATGAAAAACTGTTTTTT.

This clone was counted a few times. Here the CDR3 reads CSVTSGRLQETQYF. CDR3 DNA sequence: TGCAGCGTGACTAGCGGGAGGCTCCAAGAGACCCAGTACTTC. J is TRBJ2-5 and V is TRBV29-1; 13 bases align to TRBD2. The CDR3 runs 14 residues. Per germline, CDR1 SQVTM and CDR2 ANQGSEA. V lost 6 bases, J lost 1 base, and 2 bases stayed unmatched.

The J gene is TRBJ2-5, the V gene TRBV4-2; TRBD2 matches 11 bases. Trimming took 1 base from V and 1 from J; bases not matched to a gene: 17. The CDR3 is 21 amino acids. The germline gives CDR1 LGHNA, CDR2 YNFKEQ. CDR3 region: CASSQGFFPPPGLAVQETQYF. The CDR3 DNA reads TGTGCCAGCAGCCAAGGATTCTTCCCCCCCCCGGGACTAGCGGTCCAAGAGACCCAGTACTTC.

This chain uses TRBV5-6 with TRBJ2-7, with 9 bases aligning to TRBD1. The CDR3 totals 16 residues. Trimming at V came to 2 bases and at J to 6 bases, leaving 12 bases not matched to a gene. Per the germline V gene, CDR1 is SGHDT and CDR2 is YYEEEE. The CDR3 loop reads CASSLKSRTGVCEQYF. The CDR3 DNA is TGTGCCAGCAGCTTAAAATCCAGGACAGGGGTATGCGAGCAGTACTTC.

This chain joins TRBV4-1 and TRBJ2-5; 11 bases agree with TRBD2. Germline lookup yields CDR1 MGHRA and CDR2 YSYEKL. CDR3 length equals 15 residues. J was trimmed by 1 base and V by 5 bases; bases with no gene match: 3. In DNA, the CDR3 is TGCGCCAGCAGCACGGGGACTAGCGGCCAAGAGACCCAGTACTTC. Residues: CASSTGTSGQETQYF.

This chain joins TRBV5-1 and TRBJ2-2; D may be TRBD1 (5 bases). CDR1 is SGHRS and CDR2 is YFSETQ in the germline V gene. V lost 7 bases and J lost 4, with 17 bases in between. This CDR3 has 15 amino acids. The CDR3 region is CASSQGRLSTGELFF. CDR3 sequence (DNA): TGCGCCAGCTCCCAGGGCAGGCTGAGCACCGGGGAGCTGTTTTTT.

J is TRBJ2-1 and V is TRBV27, with 10 positions matching TRBD2. Germline CDR1 reads MNHEY; CDR2 reads SMNVEV (reference sequence). CDR3 length: 20 amino acids. Germline trimming cut 5 bases from V and 0 bases from J; bases unmatched to any gene: 16. The CDR3 sequence is CASSPPETSGFPSSYNEQFF. CDR3 coding DNA: TGTGCCAGCAGTCCCCCGGAGACTAGCGGGTTTCCGAGCTCCTACAATGAGCAGTTCTTC.